These 31 T cell receptor beta chains originate from one sample sequenced in a study of blood T cell repertoires in COVID-19. TCRdb's table, derived via immunoSEQ multiplex PCR, lists solely in-frame clones and lacks some. The sample includes some 150,000 clones, roughly 80% of them seen just once. Material for sequencing was peripheral blood. Receptor source: a woman aged 55-69 years with acute or convalescent COVID-19.

This clone was found a few times. The chain carries TRBV6-6 and TRBJ1-5; D unresolved. Deletions cut 2 bases from V and 9 bases from J, with 20 bases between. The CDR3 has 16 residues. Germline CDR1 reads MNHNY; CDR2 reads SVGAGI (reference sequence). The CDR3 spells CASSYPRGEGQVPQHF. The CDR3 bases are TGTGCCAGCAGTTACCCAAGAGGTGAGGGTCAAGTGCCCCAGCATTTT.

This clone came up many times. This chain uses TRBV19 with TRBJ1-3, with D maybe TRBD1 (5 bases). Germline V gene lookup returns CDR1 LNHDA and CDR2 SQIVND (reference sequence). Trimming took off 0 bases at V and 0 bases at J, with 9 bases between the two ends. The CDR3 runs to 16 residues. CDR3 amino acids: CASSIETGPSGNTIYF. DNA of the CDR3: TGTGCCAGTAGTATAGAAACAGGACCCTCTGGAAACACCATATATTTT.

This chain uses TRBV29-1 with TRBJ1-2; D is possibly TRBD1 (6 bases). There are 14 residues in the CDR3. Trimming cost V 0 bases and J 2 bases, with 10 bases left between them. CDR1 SQVTM and CDR2 ANQGSEA come from the germline V gene. The DNA for the CDR3 is TGCAGCGTTGAAGAAGGGACACTAAACTATGGCTACACCTTC. As protein: CSVEEGTLNYGYTF. Full variable domain (outside the CDR3, taken from reference TRBV29-1 and TRBJ1-2): SAVISQKPSRDICQRGTSLTIQCQVDSQVTMMFWYRQQPGQSLTLIATANQGSEATYESGFVIDKFPISRPNLTFSTLTVSNMSPEDSSIYLCSVEEGTLNYGYTFGSGTRLTVV.

This clone was detected once. V gene TRBV29-1 combines with J gene TRBJ2-5; D is ambiguous. Between the trimmed V and J ends, which lost 6 bases and 1 base, there was a span of 15 bases. This CDR3 has 14 amino acids. Germline V gives CDR1 SQVTM, CDR2 ANQGSEA. This CDR3 is CSVTLDLVQETQYF. CDR3 sequence (DNA): TGCAGCGTCACCCTTGACTTGGTCCAAGAGACCCAGTACTTC.

The rearrangement links TRBV5-1 to TRBJ1-2; D is uncertain. CDR3 length equals 15 residues. Germline lookup yields CDR1 SGHRS and CDR2 YFSETQ. V dropped 4 bases and J dropped 2 bases, with 15 bases sitting between them. CDR3 nucleotide sequence: TGCGCCAGCAGCCAAACAGCTCCGCTAAACTATGGCTACACCTTC. This gives the protein CASSQTAPLNYGYTF. The full variable domain, its missing parts supplied by reference TRBV5-1 and TRBJ1-2, is KAGVTQTPRYLIKTRGQQVTLSCSPISGHRSVSWYQQTPGQGLQFLFEYFSETQRNKGNFPGRFSGRQFSNSRSEMNVSTLELGDSALYLCASSQTAPLNYGYTFGSGTRLTVV.

This chain uses TRBV14 with TRBJ2-7; TRBD1 matches 8 bases. CDR1 and CDR2 from the germline V gene are SGHDN and FVKESK. J gave up 6 bases and V 4 bases, and 5 bases lay outside the gene matches. The CDR3 covers 13 residues. CDR3 sequence reads: CASSLTGGSEQYF. In DNA form, the CDR3 reads TGTGCCAGCAGCCTCACAGGGGGTTCCGAGCAGTACTTC.

The chain couples TRBV3-1 (or the pseudogene TRBV3-2) to TRBJ1-2; the match to TRBD1 covers 8 bases. The ends lost 6 bases at V and 7 bases at J; junction bases unmatched: 7. Germline V CDR1 and CDR2: LGHDT, YNNKEL (reference sequence). The CDR3 spans 13 residues. CDR3 amino acids: CASRLGTGGGYTF. The CDR3 nucleotides read TGTGCCAGCAGGCTCGGGACAGGCGGTGGCTACACCTTC.

There are a few counts of this clone. V usage is TRBV5-1 and J usage is TRBJ1-2; TRBD1 matches at 7 bases. Trimming at V came to 1 base and at J to 6 bases, leaving 6 bases not matched to a gene. The CDR3 is made up of 14 amino acids. Germline lookup yields CDR1 SGHRS and CDR2 YFSETQ. The DNA of the CDR3 is TGCGCCAGCAGCTTGATTACAGGGGCGGATGGCTACACCTTC. This codes for CASSLITGADGYTF.

CDR3: CASMLQGASLMGTGELFF. The DNA of the CDR3 is TGTGCCAGTATGCTTCAGGGGGCTTCTCTAATGGGCACCGGGGAGCTGTTTTTT. The chain combines TRBV19 with TRBJ2-2, with 8 bases fitting TRBD1. The CDR3 extends over 18 amino acids. CDR1 LNHDA and CDR2 SQIVND come from the germline V gene (reference sequence). Trimming cost V 7 bases and J 4 bases; bases outside gene matches: 17.

This clone was found a few times. For the CDR3, the DNA is TGTGCCAGCAGCCAAATACAGGGAGCATACGAGCAGTACTTC. It specifies CASSQIQGAYEQYF. The genes are TRBV16 and TRBJ2-7; D possibly corresponds to TRBD1 (6 bases). V was cut by 2 bases and J by 4 bases, with 12 bases left in between. This CDR3 region has 14 residues. Germline V gene lookup returns CDR1 KGHSY and CDR2 FQNENV.

The genes are TRBV2 and TRBJ2-7, with 14 bases lining up with TRBD2. This CDR3 contains 15 residues. The V gene's germline CDR1 is SNHLY and CDR2 FYNNEI. The trim removed 6 bases at V and 3 bases at J, leaving 4 bases unmatched. CDR3 nucleotide sequence: TGTGCCAGCAGAGGCGGGACTAGCGGGGGCTACGAGCAGTACTTC. Protein: CASRGGTSGGYEQYF.

This chain joins TRBV2 and TRBJ1-5; D perhaps matches TRBD1 (5 bases). CDR3 length equals 12 residues. Trimming removed 6 bases at V and 6 bases at J, with 9 bases between. Germline CDR1 and CDR2: SNHLY and FYNNEI. Here the CDR3 reads CASRVQGQPQHF. CDR3 in DNA: TGTGCCAGCAGAGTCCAGGGTCAGCCCCAGCATTTT.

The chain employs TRBV6-5 and TRBJ1-5; D unresolved. Deletions cut 4 bases from V and 0 bases from J, with 4 bases between. Germline values: CDR1 MNHEY, CDR2 SVGAGI. The CDR3 length is 13 residues. In nucleotides, the CDR3 is TGTGCCAGCAGTTTCGGTAGCAATCAGCCCCAGCATTTT. It codes for CASSFGSNQPQHF.

The chain employs TRBV4-2 and TRBJ1-5; TRBD1 agrees at 9 bases. Germline loops: CDR1 LGHNA, CDR2 YNFKEQ. V trimming: 0 bases; J trimming: 1 base; junction bases outside the gene matches: 4. The CDR3 runs to 17 residues. The CDR3 reads CASSQDGGQGSNQPQHF. The CDR3 bases are TGTGCCAGCAGCCAAGATGGGGGACAGGGAAGCAATCAGCCCCAGCATTTT.

The J gene is TRBJ2-7, the V gene TRBV29-1, with D hard to call. This CDR3 is built from 12 residues. The germline CDR1 and CDR2 sequences are SQVTM and ANQGSEA. The V gene lost 4 bases and the J gene lost 3 bases, with 10 bases spanning the gap. CDR3 sequence (DNA): TGCAGCGTTGTAGTATATAACTACGAGCAGTACTTC. Translating gives CSVVVYNYEQYF.

The chain joins TRBV2 to TRBJ1-5; 8 nucleotides align to TRBD1. Germline-derived CDR1 and CDR2 are SNHLY and FYNNEI. The CDR3 spans 14 residues. V lost 4 bases and J lost 3; bases outside the gene matches: 2. CDR3: CASSGQGTNQPQHF. The CDR3, as DNA: TGTGCCAGCAGTGGACAGGGGACCAATCAGCCCCAGCATTTT. The whole variable domain, remainder taken from reference TRBV2 and TRBJ1-5, is EPEVTQTPSHQVTQMGQEVILRCVPISNHLYFYWYRQILGQKVEFLVSFYNNEISEKSEIFDDQFSVERPDGSNFTLKIRSTKLEDSAMYFCASSGQGTNQPQHFGDGTRLSIL.

The V call is TRBV28, the J call TRBJ1-4, with D unclear. Per germline, CDR1 MDHEN and CDR2 SYDVKM. Trimming cost V 6 bases and J 8 bases, with 10 bases left between them. The CDR3 loop spans 12 amino acids. CDR3 loop: CASSEGWEKLFF. The CDR3 DNA sequence: TGTGCCAGCAGCGAGGGCTGGGAAAAACTGTTTTTT.

The gene calls are TRBV19 and TRBJ1-3, with 7 positions matching TRBD1. The V and J ends lost 2 bases and 2 bases, in that order; junction bases with no gene match: 3. The CDR3 contains 15 residues. The germline gives CDR1 LNHDA, CDR2 SQIVND (reference sequence). CDR3 region: CASSITGVTGNTIYF. The CDR3 DNA reads TGTGCCAGTAGTATAACAGGGGTTACTGGAAACACCATATATTTT.

V is TRBV29-1 and J is TRBJ1-1; D not resolved. V dropped 3 bases and J dropped 5 bases, with 19 bases sitting between them. The CDR3 totals 15 residues. Germline CDR1 SQVTM, CDR2 ANQGSEA. The CDR3 DNA reads as TGCAGCGTTGAGGGTTACGCGGGGTGGGGTACTGAAGCTTTCTTT. Amino acids: CSVEGYAGWGTEAFF.

CDR3 coding DNA: TGTGCCAGCAGCTTCGACACAGACAGGGCCTATTTCTATGGCTACACCTTC. The encoded protein is CASSFDTDRAYFYGYTF. The rearrangement joins TRBV5-4 to TRBJ1-2; TRBD1 matches at 7 bases. After removal of 2 bases from V and 4 bases from J, the junction contained 14 bases not matched to a gene. The CDR3 extends over 17 amino acids. Germline-derived CDR1 and CDR2 are SGHNT and YYREEE (reference sequence).

The V gene is TRBV5-8, the J gene TRBJ1-4; D may be TRBD1 (6 bases). The V and J ends lost 4 bases and 7 bases respectively, with 17 bases between them. Germline loops: CDR1 SGHTS, CDR2 YDEGEE. The CDR3 loop spans 15 amino acids. The CDR3 loop reads CASSPGQLTIEKLFF. CDR3 in DNA: TGTGCCAGCAGCCCCGGACAGCTAACAATTGAAAAACTGTTTTTT.

The chain is built from TRBV2 and TRBJ1-1; no clear D. The CDR3 contains 16 residues. The ends were cut back, 0 bases at V and 1 base at J, with 12 bases in the middle. Looked up from germline, CDR1 is SNHLY and CDR2 is FYNNEI. The CDR3 DNA reads as TGTGCCAGCAGTGAAGCGCCTCTCGAACAGAACACTGAAGCTTTCTTT. Amino acids: CASSEAPLEQNTEAFF.

The V gene is TRBV27, the J gene TRBJ2-3, with TRBD2 as a possible D gene (6 bases). CDR1 is MNHEY, CDR2 SMNVEV, per germline (reference sequence). With 6 bases removed from V and 0 bases from J, the gap between germline ends came to 13 bases. The length of the CDR3 is 15 residues. The CDR3 loop reads CASRLPGLSTDTQYF. Here the CDR3 DNA reads TGTGCCAGCAGACTCCCGGGACTGAGCACAGATACGCAGTATTTT.

The V call is TRBV19, the J call TRBJ2-2; D call uncertain. V was trimmed by 2 bases and J by 4 bases, leaving 5 bases between them. From germline, CDR1 is LNHDA and CDR2 SQIVND (reference sequence). The length of the CDR3 is 13 residues. The CDR3 is CASSITVTGELFF. CDR3 nucleotides: TGTGCCAGTAGTATAACAGTCACCGGGGAGCTGTTTTTT.

This chain joins TRBV7-6 and TRBJ2-3, with 7 positions matching TRBD2. The CDR3 is 16 residues long. CDR1 is SGHVS, CDR2 FNYEAQ, per germline. The V segment lost 1 base and the J segment 2 bases; nucleotides outside the gene matches: 6. CDR3 nucleotide sequence: TGTGCCAGCAGCTTAGTCGGGGGGTATAACACAGATACGCAGTATTTT. Translated, it gives CASSLVGGYNTDTQYF.

The chain combines TRBV6-5 with TRBJ1-2, with no clear D. The germline gives CDR1 MNHEY, CDR2 SVGAGI. The CDR3 has 13 amino acids. The V gene lost 7 bases and the J gene lost 4 bases, with 13 bases spanning the gap. The CDR3: CASTPTDLYGYTF. The CDR3 nucleotides are TGTGCCAGCACCCCAACAGACCTCTATGGCTACACCTTC.

J is TRBJ1-2 and V is TRBV4-1, with 8 bases identical to TRBD1. The germline CDR1 and CDR2 sequences are MGHRA and YSYEKL. The CDR3 spans 13 residues. V gave up 1 base and J gave up 7 bases; unmatched junction bases: 2. CDR3 sequence (DNA): TGCGCCAGCAGCCAAGCCGGACAGGGTGGCTACACCTTC. It encodes CASSQAGQGGYTF.

The chain combines TRBV15 with TRBJ2-1, with D maybe TRBD1 (6 bases). The V and J ends lost 8 bases and 0 bases respectively, with 14 bases between them. Germline V CDR1 and CDR2: LNHNV, YYDKDF (reference sequence). The CDR3 has 15 residues. CDR3 nucleotides: TGTGCCACCTGCCAGGGGTCCAGCTCCTACAATGAGCAGTTCTTC. Translating gives CATCQGSSSYNEQFF.

This clone turned up a few times. This sequence joins TRBV10-2 and TRBJ1-1; D is perhaps TRBD1 (6 bases). Between the trimmed V and J ends, which lost 6 bases and 3 bases, there was a span of 23 bases. CDR1 is WSHSY, CDR2 SAAADI, per germline. There are 17 residues in the CDR3. In DNA form, the CDR3 reads TGCGCCAGCAGACTATTGGACACAAGGGGGTCGGACACTGAAGCTTTCTTT. It is translated as CASRLLDTRGSDTEAFF.

This chain uses TRBV29-1 with TRBJ2-6; 7 bases map to TRBD1. The CDR3 is made up of 14 amino acids. V shed 5 bases, J shed 2 bases, and the junction held 3 bases outside the gene matches. In germline, CDR1 is SQVTM, CDR2 ANQGSEA. The CDR3 region is CSVRTGAGANVLTF. CDR3 bases: TGCAGCGTTCGTACAGGGGCTGGGGCCAACGTCCTGACTTTC.

The genes are TRBV2 and TRBJ2-2; D possibly corresponds to TRBD1 (6 bases). Germline V gene sequence: CDR1 SNHLY, CDR2 FYNNEI. V lost 3 bases and J lost 3, with 11 bases in between. The CDR3 has 15 residues. In DNA, the CDR3 is TGTGCCAGCAGTGATCAGGGGCCTCACACCGGGGAGCTGTTTTTT. As protein: CASSDQGPHTGELFF.